The 18 T cell receptor beta chains below come from one sample, sequenced in a study of OX40 agonist ivuxolimab in advanced cancers. TCRdb's table, derived via immunoSEQ multiplex PCR, lists solely in-frame clones and lacks some. Of some 110,000 clones in the sample, about 90% were seen once. Sequenced material: CD4+ or CD8+ T cells sorted from blood, taken in a trial of the OX40 agonist ivuxolimab. The origin of the receptors is an adult with an advanced solid tumor such as melanoma, head and neck, liver or kidney cancer.

This chain joins TRBV7-3 and TRBJ2-2; 8 bases align to TRBD2. The length of the CDR3 is 17 residues. J lost 2 bases, V lost 1 base, and 6 bases had no gene match. CDR1 SGHTA and CDR2 FQGTGA come from the germline V gene. CDR3: CASSLRPSGFNTGELFF. As DNA, the CDR3 is TGTGCCAGCAGCTTAAGGCCTAGCGGGTTCAACACCGGGGAGCTGTTTTTT.

The chain links TRBV20-1 to TRBJ1-3; D call uncertain. V was trimmed by 5 bases and J by 2 bases, leaving 4 bases between them. Germline V lookup: CDR1 DFQATT, CDR2 SNEGSKA (reference sequence). CDR3 length: 11 residues. DNA for the CDR3: TGCAGTGCTGGTCCTGGAAACACCATATATTTT. Amino acid sequence: CSAGPGNTIYF.

The V gene is TRBV6-6, the J gene TRBJ1-3; no firm D call. Looked up from germline, CDR1 is MNHNY and CDR2 is SVGAGI (reference sequence). The CDR3 sequence is 13 residues long. V was cut by 4 bases and J by 4 bases, with 8 bases left in between. This CDR3 reads CASSSPGGNTIYF. The CDR3 DNA is TGTGCCAGCAGTTCCCCCGGGGGAAACACCATATATTTT.

The chain uses TRBV23-1 and TRBJ1-3; D uncertain. TRBV23-1 is given ORF status, its function remaining uncertain. The CDR3 totals 11 residues. V lost 10 bases, J lost 5 bases, and 9 bases lay in between. CDR3 protein: CATGGRNTIYF. CDR3 DNA: TGCGCCACGGGAGGTCGAAACACCATATATTTT.

The rearrangement joins TRBV18 to TRBJ1-1; no reliable D call. Germline-derived CDR1 and CDR2 are KGHSH and LQKENI. This CDR3 is 15 amino acids long. V was cut by 2 bases and J by 1 base, with 11 bases left in between. CDR3 DNA sequence: TGTGCCAGCTCACCATTAATTGGAGAGAACACTGAAGCTTTCTTT. Translation: CASSPLIGENTEAFF.

The chain carries TRBV5-4 and TRBJ2-3; D perhaps matches TRBD2 (5 bases). Trimming took 0 bases from V and 0 from J, leaving 8 bases between them. There are 15 residues in the CDR3. Germline CDR1 is SGHNT and CDR2 is YYREEE (reference sequence). The CDR3 DNA follows: TGTGCCAGCAGCTTGGACCAGCGGAGCACAGATACGCAGTATTTT. This encodes CASSLDQRSTDTQYF.

J is TRBJ1-5 and V is TRBV5-1; 8 bases map to TRBD1. Trimming cost V 0 bases and J 6 bases; bases outside gene matches: 5. The CDR3 covers 15 residues. Germline values: CDR1 SGHRS, CDR2 YFSETQ. Here the CDR3 DNA reads TGCGCCAGCAGCTTGGGGTCAGGGGGCTCTCAGCCCCAGCATTTT. As protein: CASSLGSGGSQPQHF.

V gene TRBV28 combines with J gene TRBJ1-1; the match to TRBD1 covers 8 bases. The CDR3 length is 16 residues. V shed 6 bases, J shed 5 bases, and the junction held 14 bases outside the gene matches. Germline CDR1 and CDR2: MDHEN and SYDVKM. CDR3 region: CASRWTGPDTGTEAFF. The CDR3 bases are TGTGCCAGCAGATGGACAGGGCCGGACACAGGGACTGAAGCTTTCTTT.

About this clone: Different DNA sequences within this sample yield the same CDR3. The CDR3 region is CASSGARDTQYF. The DNA for the CDR3 is TGTGCCAGCAGCGGGGCTAGAGATACGCAGTATTTT. The rearrangement joins TRBV2 to TRBJ2-3; TRBD1 or TRBD2 may be the D gene (5 bases each). Trimming took 6 bases from V and 5 from J, leaving 9 bases between them. The CDR3 length is 12 residues. The germline V gene has CDR1 SNHLY and CDR2 FYNNEI.

The rearrangement links TRBV27 to TRBJ1-4, with 8 bases lining up with TRBD1. The germline CDR1 and CDR2 sequences are MNHEY and SMNVEV (reference sequence). V was pared by 4 bases and J by 0 bases, with 1 base of the junction left unmatched. This CDR3 comprises 15 residues. CDR3 nucleotide sequence: TGTGCCAGCAGTTCACAGGGGGCAACTAATGAAAAACTGTTTTTT. Translated: CASSSQGATNEKLFF.

The V gene is TRBV19, the J gene TRBJ1-5; 7 positions agree with TRBD1. The germline gives CDR1 LNHDA, CDR2 SQIVND (reference sequence). CDR3 length equals 15 residues. After removal of 6 bases from V and 0 bases from J, the junction contained 5 bases not matched to a gene. The CDR3 nucleotides are TGTGCCAGTAGGTCGACAGGGAATAGCAATCAGCCCCAGCATTTT. Its translation is CASRSTGNSNQPQHF.

This sequence joins TRBV9 and TRBJ2-1, with unresolved D. Germline values: CDR1 SGDLS, CDR2 YYNGEE. V lost 0 bases to trimming and J lost 5 bases, with 9 bases between them. The CDR3 is 14 residues long. CDR3: CASSVGDNNNEQFF. The CDR3 DNA reads as TGTGCCAGCAGCGTAGGTGACAACAACAATGAGCAGTTCTTC.

The rearrangement joins TRBV6-1 to TRBJ2-7, with D perhaps TRBD1 (6 bases). V lost 7 bases and J 10 bases, leaving 23 bases between the germline ends. The length of the CDR3 is 14 residues. Germline V CDR1 and CDR2: MNHNS, SASEGT. CDR3 nucleotides: TGTGCCAGCACACCCCTTCCGACAGGTTGGACTCAGTACTTC. Protein product: CASTPLPTGWTQYF.

For the CDR3, the DNA is TGTGCCATCAGGGCCGGGACAGAACAAGAGACCCAGTACTTC. Amino acids: CAIRAGTEQETQYF. J is TRBJ2-5 and V is TRBV10-3, with 7 bases lining up with TRBD1. V was clipped by 6 bases and J by 2 bases; unmatched bases: 6. This CDR3 has 14 residues. The germline V gene encodes CDR1 ENHRY and CDR2 SYGVKD.

V usage is TRBV5-1 and J usage is TRBJ2-7, with TRBD1 identical over 8 bases. CDR1 SGHRS and CDR2 YFSETQ come from the germline V gene. Trimming took 3 bases from V and 5 from J; bases not matched to a gene: 16. The length of the CDR3 is 17 residues. As DNA, the CDR3 is TGCGCCAGCAGCTCACCCAAGGACGGACAGGGCTGGAACGAGCAGTACTTC. Amino acid sequence: CASSSPKDGQGWNEQYF.

The J gene is TRBJ2-5, the V gene TRBV6-1, with D tentatively TRBD1 (6 bases). V was shortened by 5 bases and J by 2 bases, with 12 bases between the two germline ends. Germline V gives CDR1 MNHNS, CDR2 SASEGT. The CDR3 loop spans 14 amino acids. CDR3 sequence: CASSIQGPQETQYF. CDR3 in DNA: TGTGCCAGCAGTATACAGGGCCCGCAAGAGACCCAGTACTTC.

Written as DNA, the CDR3 is TGTGCCTCGGGTTACAGGGCGAGCGAGCAGTACTTC. Protein product: CASGYRASEQYF. The chain combines TRBV30 with TRBJ2-7, with D possibly being TRBD1 (6 bases). This CDR3 has 12 residues. Germline V gene data show CDR1 as GTSNPN and CDR2 as SVGIG (reference sequence). Trimming shortened V by 7 bases and J by 6 bases, and 16 bases separated the two germline ends.

This clone was counted only a few times. This rearrangement joins TRBV7-2 to TRBJ2-7; D is perhaps TRBD1 (6 bases). Germline CDR1 reads SGHTA; CDR2 reads FQGNSA. CDR3 length: 15 residues. V dropped 1 base and J dropped 4 bases, with 14 bases sitting between them. DNA for the CDR3: TGTGCCAGCAGCTTAGACTGGGGGCCTCTATACGAGCAGTACTTC. This gives the protein CASSLDWGPLYEQYF.